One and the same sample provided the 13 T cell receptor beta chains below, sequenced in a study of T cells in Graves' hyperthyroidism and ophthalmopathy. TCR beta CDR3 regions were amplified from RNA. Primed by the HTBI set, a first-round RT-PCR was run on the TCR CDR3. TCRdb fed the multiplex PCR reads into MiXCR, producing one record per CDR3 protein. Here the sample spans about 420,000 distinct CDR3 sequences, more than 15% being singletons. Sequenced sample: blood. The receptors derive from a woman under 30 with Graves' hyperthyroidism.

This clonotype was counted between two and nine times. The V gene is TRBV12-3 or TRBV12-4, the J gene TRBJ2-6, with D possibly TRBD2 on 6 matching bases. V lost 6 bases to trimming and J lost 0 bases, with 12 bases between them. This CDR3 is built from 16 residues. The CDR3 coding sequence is TGTGCCAGCAGCGGAGGGACTTCCTCTGGGGCCAACGTCCTGACTTTC. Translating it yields CASSGGTSSGANVLTF.

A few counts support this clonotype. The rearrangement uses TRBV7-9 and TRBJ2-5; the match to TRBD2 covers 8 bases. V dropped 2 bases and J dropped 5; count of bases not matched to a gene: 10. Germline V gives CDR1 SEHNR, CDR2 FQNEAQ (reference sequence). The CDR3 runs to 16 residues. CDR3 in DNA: TGTGCCAGCAGCTTAATCTCAGCGGGAGAGAGGGAGACCCAGTACTTC. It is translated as CASSLISAGERETQYF.

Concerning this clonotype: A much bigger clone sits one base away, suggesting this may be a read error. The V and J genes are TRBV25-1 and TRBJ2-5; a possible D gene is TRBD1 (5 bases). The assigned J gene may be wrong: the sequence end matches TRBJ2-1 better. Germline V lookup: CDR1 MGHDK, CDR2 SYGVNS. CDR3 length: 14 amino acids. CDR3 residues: CASSHGAGGETQFF. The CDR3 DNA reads TGTGCCAGCAGTCATGGGGCCGGCGGAGAGACCCAGTTCTTC.

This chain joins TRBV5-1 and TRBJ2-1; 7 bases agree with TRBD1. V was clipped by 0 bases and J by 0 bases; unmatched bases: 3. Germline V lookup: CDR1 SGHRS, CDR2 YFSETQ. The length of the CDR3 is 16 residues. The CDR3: CASSLGQGFSYNEQFF. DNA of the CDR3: TGCGCCAGCAGCTTGGGACAGGGCTTCTCCTACAATGAGCAGTTCTTC. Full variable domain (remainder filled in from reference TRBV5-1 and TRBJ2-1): KAGVTQTPRYLIKTRGQQVTLSCSPISGHRSVSWYQQTPGQGLQFLFEYFSETQRNKGNFPGRFSGRQFSNSRSEMNVSTLELGDSALYLCASSLGQGFSYNEQFFGPGTRLTVL.

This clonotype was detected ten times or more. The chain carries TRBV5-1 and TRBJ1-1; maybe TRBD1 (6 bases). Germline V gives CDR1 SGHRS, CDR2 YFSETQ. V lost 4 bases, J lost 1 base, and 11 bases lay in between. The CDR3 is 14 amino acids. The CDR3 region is CASSVLQGNTEAFF. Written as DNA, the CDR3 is TGCGCCAGCAGCGTGTTACAGGGGAACACTGAAGCTTTCTTT. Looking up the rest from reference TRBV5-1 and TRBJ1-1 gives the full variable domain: KAGVTQTPRYLIKTRGQQVTLSCSPISGHRSVSWYQQTPGQGLQFLFEYFSETQRNKGNFPGRFSGRQFSNSRSEMNVSTLELGDSALYLCASSVLQGNTEAFFGQGTRLTVV.

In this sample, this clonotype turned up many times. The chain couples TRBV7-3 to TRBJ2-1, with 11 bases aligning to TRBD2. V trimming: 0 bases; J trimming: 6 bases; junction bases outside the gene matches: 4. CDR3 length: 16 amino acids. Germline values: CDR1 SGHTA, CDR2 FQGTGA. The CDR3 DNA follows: TGTGCCAGCAGCTTAACGGGTAGCGGGAGGGCCAATGAGCAGTTCTTC. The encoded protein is CASSLTGSGRANEQFF.

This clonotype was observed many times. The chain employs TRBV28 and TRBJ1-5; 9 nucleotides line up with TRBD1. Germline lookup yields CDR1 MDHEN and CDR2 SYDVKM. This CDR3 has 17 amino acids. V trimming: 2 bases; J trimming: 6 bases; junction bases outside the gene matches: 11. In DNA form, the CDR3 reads TGTGCCAGCAGTTTAAGGGCCAGGGACAGGGTGCCTCAGCCCCAGCATTTT. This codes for CASSLRARDRVPQPQHF.

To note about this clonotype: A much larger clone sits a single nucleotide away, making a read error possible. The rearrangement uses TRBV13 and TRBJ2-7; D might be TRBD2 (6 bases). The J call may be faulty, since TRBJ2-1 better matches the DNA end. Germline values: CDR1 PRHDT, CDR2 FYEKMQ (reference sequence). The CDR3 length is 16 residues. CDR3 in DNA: TGTGCCAGCAGCTTCCGGGGAGGACCCCGGCCCTACGAGCAGTTCTTC. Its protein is CASSFRGGPRPYEQFF.

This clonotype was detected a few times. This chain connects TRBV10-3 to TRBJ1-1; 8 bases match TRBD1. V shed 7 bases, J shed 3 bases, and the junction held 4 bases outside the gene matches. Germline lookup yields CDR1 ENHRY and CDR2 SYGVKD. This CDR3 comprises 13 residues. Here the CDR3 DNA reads TGTGCCATCAAGAAACAGGGGGACACTGAAGCTTTCTTT. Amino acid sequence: CAIKKQGDTEAFF.

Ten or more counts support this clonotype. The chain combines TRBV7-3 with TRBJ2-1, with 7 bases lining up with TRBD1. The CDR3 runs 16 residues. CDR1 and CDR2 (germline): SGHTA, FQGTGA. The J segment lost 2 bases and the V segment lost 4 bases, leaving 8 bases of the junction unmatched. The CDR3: CASSSRAGTAYNEQFF. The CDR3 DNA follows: TGTGCCAGCAGCTCCCGGGCCGGGACAGCCTACAATGAGCAGTTCTTC.

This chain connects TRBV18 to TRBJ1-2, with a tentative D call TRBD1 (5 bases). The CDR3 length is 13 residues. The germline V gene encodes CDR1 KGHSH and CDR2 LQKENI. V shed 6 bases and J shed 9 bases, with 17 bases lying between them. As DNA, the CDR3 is TGTGCCAGCTCCGACGGGGGTAAAGTAAGCTACACCTTC. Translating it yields CASSDGGKVSYTF.

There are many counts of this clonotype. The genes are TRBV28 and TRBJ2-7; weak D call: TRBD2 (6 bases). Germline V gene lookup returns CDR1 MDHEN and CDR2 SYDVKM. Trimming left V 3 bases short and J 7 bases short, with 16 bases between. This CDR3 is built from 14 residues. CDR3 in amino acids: CASSFGGTDGEQYF. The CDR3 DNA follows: TGTGCCAGCAGTTTTGGGGGGACGGATGGGGAGCAGTACTTC.

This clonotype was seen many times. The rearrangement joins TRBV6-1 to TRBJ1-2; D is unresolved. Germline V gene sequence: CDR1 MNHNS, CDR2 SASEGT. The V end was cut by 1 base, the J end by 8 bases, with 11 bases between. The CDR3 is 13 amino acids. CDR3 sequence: CASSEVGREGYTF. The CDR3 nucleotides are TGTGCCAGCAGTGAAGTTGGGCGGGAAGGCTACACCTTC.